This TCR beta chain was identified in a study of identical twins. General study findings and limits: It was cross-sectional statistical analysis, not following the same donors, that the conclusions relied on. Shared out-of-frame alpha sequences (those common to twins) showed excess low generation probability. Insertions were reduced in abundant cord blood beta clonotypes but not in memory repertoires.

Template switching added a universal primer binding site, and final cDNA carried unique molecular identifiers. TCRdb re-called the 5' RACE reads through MiXCR, storing one row per CDR3 protein. This repertoire shows approximately 220,000 distinct CDR3 sequences, approximately 8.3% found once; its top ten account for roughly 2%. With respect to this clonotype: The antigen is not known.

V lost 6 bases and J lost 4, with 18 bases in between. Germline CDR1 and CDR2: MNHNS and SASEGT. The CDR3 runs to 15 residues. This sample also appeared in a second study, on yellow fever vaccine responses in identical twins.

Sequenced material: memory (CD45RO+) T cells sorted from blood. J is TRBJ2-5 and V is TRBV6-1; TRBD1 might be the D (5 bases). This TCR derives from a woman aged 18-29 years in good health. CDR3 loop: CASRESWGNRETQYF. In DNA, the CDR3 is TGTGCCAGCAGGGAGAGTTGGGGCAATCGAGAGACCCAGTACTTC.